These 24 T cell receptor beta chains share one sample of origin, sequenced in a study of cytomegalovirus exposure and HLA in healthy donors. The PCR contained 60 Vbeta and 13 Jbeta primers. Measured with immunoSEQ multiplex PCR; TCRdb has only the in-frame clones, and not every one. The data hold approximately 120,000 clones, with about 76% observed a single time. The sequenced sample was PBMCs. The receptors here all came from a woman aged 25 to 45 in good health and CMV-seronegative.

About this clone itself: A junction end diverges from the germline sequence, so it may reflect a read error. This chain's CDR3 is CATSRDVQGAYGQYF. The CDR3 DNA sequence: TGTGCCACCAGCAGAGATGTGCAGGGGGCTTACGGGCAGTACTTC. J is TRBJ2-7 and V is TRBV15, with 8 bases identical to TRBD1. This CDR3 spans 15 amino acids. In germline, CDR1 is LNHNV, CDR2 YYDKDF (reference sequence).

The chain has TRBV4-1 and TRBJ2-2, with D possibly matching TRBD2 (6 bases). Deletions cut 0 bases from V and 4 bases from J, with 15 bases between. The germline CDR1 and CDR2 sequences are MGHRA and YSYEKL. The CDR3 totals 17 residues. Written as DNA, the CDR3 is TGCGCCAGCAGCCAAGAATCAACGGGAGTTAGCACCGGGGAGCTGTTTTTT. Amino acid sequence: CASSQESTGVSTGELFF.

This chain uses TRBV5-1 with TRBJ2-3; D may be TRBD2 (5 bases). V was shortened by 0 bases and J by 1 base, with 6 bases between the two germline ends. Per germline, CDR1 SGHRS and CDR2 YFSETQ. CDR3 length equals 14 residues. The CDR3 bases are TGCGCCAGCAGCTTGGATAGCGGCACAGATACGCAGTATTTT. Its protein is CASSLDSGTDTQYF.

The CDR3 sequence: CASSLGLNRNTGELFF. DNA for the CDR3: TGTGCCAGCAGCTTAGGACTGAACCGTAACACCGGGGAGCTGTTTTTT. V usage is TRBV13 and J usage is TRBJ2-2, with D unresolved. CDR1 is PRHDT and CDR2 is FYEKMQ in the germline V gene (reference sequence). The CDR3 extends over 16 amino acids. Trimming stripped 0 bases from V and 2 bases from J, with 10 bases between.

V gene TRBV28 combines with J gene TRBJ1-2; no reliable D call. V shed 2 bases and J shed 2 bases, with 6 bases lying between them. The germline V gene encodes CDR1 MDHEN and CDR2 SYDVKM. This CDR3 contains 13 residues. Written as DNA, the CDR3 is TGTGCCAGCAGTTTAGGTCGGAACTATGGCTACACCTTC. Protein sequence: CASSLGRNYGYTF.

The rearrangement joins TRBV7-9 to TRBJ2-1, with D maybe TRBD2 (5 bases). This CDR3 comprises 15 residues. Trimming cost V 1 base and J 6 bases, with 13 bases left between them. The V gene's germline CDR1 is SEHNR and CDR2 FQNEAQ (reference sequence). This chain's CDR3 is CASSLGEKAVNEQFF. CDR3 DNA: TGTGCCAGCAGCTTAGGGGAGAAGGCGGTCAATGAGCAGTTCTTC. The full variable domain, in which reference TRBV7-9 and TRBJ2-1 provide the parts outside the CDR3, is DTGVSQNPRHKITKRGQNVTFRCDPISEHNRLYWYRQTLGQGPEFLTYFQNEAQLEKSRLLSDRFSAERPKGSFSTLEIQRTEQGDSAMYLCASSLGEKAVNEQFFGPGTRLTVL.

The DNA for the CDR3 is TGTGCCAGCAGCGTGGGGGCTGAGGCGGGTTCCTACGAGCAGTACTTC. Translating gives CASSVGAEAGSYEQYF. The V gene is TRBV7-2, the J gene TRBJ2-7; TRBD1 might be the D (6 bases). The CDR3 contains 16 residues. V gave up 5 bases and J gave up 1 base, with 18 bases separating them. Germline V gives CDR1 SGHTA, CDR2 FQGNSA.

This clone has just a few counts. The gene calls are TRBV14 and TRBJ1-2, with no clear D. Germline V gene lookup returns CDR1 SGHDN and CDR2 FVKESK. V gave up 4 bases and J gave up 3 bases, with 9 bases separating them. The CDR3 spans 13 residues. This CDR3 is CASSPVGDYGYTF. As DNA, the CDR3 is TGTGCCAGCAGCCCCGTAGGAGACTATGGCTACACCTTC.

A few counts support this clone. The rearrangement uses TRBV6-5 and TRBJ2-2; D is undetermined. The length of the CDR3 is 12 residues. Trimming removed 8 bases at V and 5 bases at J, with 9 bases between. Germline V gene sequence: CDR1 MNHEY, CDR2 SVGAGI. DNA for the CDR3: TGTGCCAGCGGTGGAGAGACCGGGGAGCTGTTTTTT. Its protein is CASGGETGELFF.

CDR3 protein: CSAESGTNEKLFF. The CDR3 nucleotides read TGCAGCGCCGAAAGCGGGACTAATGAAAAACTGTTTTTT. The rearrangement links TRBV29-1 to TRBJ1-4, with D unresolved. V dropped 7 bases and J dropped 2 bases, with 11 bases sitting between them. This CDR3 spans 13 amino acids. Germline V gene lookup returns CDR1 SQVTM and CDR2 ANQGSEA.

V gene TRBV4-2 combines with J gene TRBJ2-3, with D possibly matching TRBD2 (7 bases). The length of the CDR3 is 18 residues. Germline V gene data show CDR1 as LGHNA and CDR2 as YNFKEQ. Trimming took 0 bases from V and 2 from J, leaving 18 bases between them. Here the CDR3 reads CASSQEGGAPDHTDTQYF. The CDR3 DNA is TGTGCCAGCAGCCAAGAAGGGGGGGCCCCAGACCACACAGATACGCAGTATTTT.

The rearrangement uses TRBV27 and TRBJ2-1, with D possibly TRBD2 on 6 matching bases. CDR3 length: 16 residues. Trimming cost V 3 bases and J 6 bases, with 18 bases left between them. Germline V gene lookup returns CDR1 MNHEY and CDR2 SMNVEV (reference sequence). CDR3 in DNA: TGTGCCAGCAGTTTGGCGGGATCGAGAGCGGGCAATGAGCAGTTCTTC. Its translation: CASSLAGSRAGNEQFF.

On this clone itself: The junction differs from germline at one of its ends, possibly a read error. This sample also contains other DNA sequences that code for the same CDR3. The chain recombines TRBV6-5 with TRBJ1-1; 8 nucleotides agree with TRBD1. The CDR3 length is 15 residues. In germline, CDR1 is MNHEY, CDR2 SVGAGI. The CDR3 loop is CASSFAGTGNTEAFF. The CDR3 DNA reads as TGTGCTAGCAGTTTTGCCGGGACAGGGAACACTGAAGCTTTCTTT.

V is TRBV6-1 and J is TRBJ1-5, with TRBD1 matching over 8 bases. Germline values: CDR1 MNHNS, CDR2 SASEGT. Losses at the gene ends were 3 bases for V and 6 bases for J; bases not matched to a gene: 1. CDR3 length: 13 residues. The CDR3 nucleotides are TGTGCCAGCAGTGATACAGGGGGTCAGCCCCAGCATTTT. As protein: CASSDTGGQPQHF.

The rearrangement uses TRBV6-6 and TRBJ1-5, with D hard to call. V lost 3 bases and J lost 6, with 9 bases in between. Germline-derived CDR1 and CDR2 are MNHNY and SVGAGI (reference sequence). This CDR3 is 13 amino acids long. CDR3 amino acids: CASSYGLAQPQHF. The CDR3 bases are TGTGCCAGCAGTTATGGGTTAGCTCAGCCCCAGCATTTT.

This rearrangement joins TRBV30 to TRBJ2-5; 8 nucleotides align to TRBD2. Trimming took 4 bases from V and 5 from J; bases not matched to a gene: 9. The CDR3 runs to 14 residues. Per the germline V gene, CDR1 is GTSNPN and CDR2 is SVGIG (reference sequence). CDR3: CAWNTGRAPETQYF. CDR3 DNA sequence: TGTGCCTGGAATACCGGGAGGGCGCCGGAGACCCAGTACTTC.

This chain joins TRBV19 and TRBJ1-1; TRBD1 matches at 8 bases. The CDR3 is 15 amino acids. V shed 5 bases, J shed 1 base, and the junction held 6 bases outside the gene matches. Per germline, CDR1 LNHDA and CDR2 SQIVND (reference sequence). In DNA form, the CDR3 reads TGTGCCAGTAGTGTCCAGGACAGGGCGAACACTGAAGCTTTCTTT. This sequence encodes CASSVQDRANTEAFF.

This clone was found once. CDR3 in amino acids: CASSPTGDTIYF. For the CDR3, the DNA is TGTGCCAGCTCGCCAACCGGGGACACCATATATTTT. V gene TRBV18 combines with J gene TRBJ1-3, with unresolved D. V gave up 6 bases and J gave up 8 bases, with 11 bases separating them. CDR1 and CDR2 (germline): KGHSH, LQKENI. The CDR3 is 12 residues long.

This clone was observed a handful of times. This rearrangement joins TRBV6-1 to TRBJ1-4; D is perhaps TRBD1 (5 bases). Trimming cost V 0 bases and J 8 bases, with 13 bases left between them. This CDR3 is built from 15 residues. Per the germline V gene, CDR1 is MNHNS and CDR2 is SASEGT. CDR3 DNA sequence: TGTGCCAGCAGTGAAGCGCATGCAGGGCTGGAAAAACTGTTTTTT. Translating gives CASSEAHAGLEKLFF.

The V gene is TRBV2, the J gene TRBJ2-5, with D uncertain. CDR3 length: 12 residues. Looked up from germline, CDR1 is SNHLY and CDR2 is FYNNEI. Trimming took off 7 bases at V and 5 bases at J, with 11 bases between the two ends. CDR3 residues: CASTVKPETQYF. The DNA for the CDR3 is TGTGCCAGCACGGTTAAACCCGAGACCCAGTACTTC.

The V call is TRBV7-8, the J call TRBJ2-4; 10 bases are shared with TRBD1. After removal of 3 bases from V and 2 bases from J, the junction contained 4 bases not matched to a gene. The germline V gene encodes CDR1 SGHVS and CDR2 FQNEAQ. This CDR3 comprises 16 residues. CDR3 region: CASSLWDRGTKNIQYF. In nucleotides, the CDR3 is TGTGCCAGCAGCTTGTGGGACAGGGGTACCAAAAACATTCAGTACTTC.

Here the CDR3 DNA reads TGTGCCAGCAGTGACTCGACAGGGGGCCCAGATACGCAGTATTTT. Protein: CASSDSTGGPDTQYF. This chain links TRBV6-4 with TRBJ2-3; 10 nucleotides align to TRBD1. The germline V gene has CDR1 MRHNA and CDR2 SNTAGT. Unmatched junction bases numbered 1, after V lost 0 bases and J lost 4 bases. The CDR3 is made up of 15 amino acids.

The chain has TRBV18 and TRBJ2-1; 13 bases agree with TRBD2. The CDR3 sequence is 16 residues long. V lost 5 bases and J lost 6; bases outside the gene matches: 7. The germline V gene encodes CDR1 KGHSH and CDR2 LQKENI. The CDR3: CASSKPGTSGVNEQFF. In DNA form, the CDR3 reads TGTGCCAGCTCAAAACCAGGGACTAGCGGGGTCAATGAGCAGTTCTTC. Variable domain in full (rest from reference TRBV18 and TRBJ2-1): NAGVMQNPRHLVRRRGQEARLRCSPMKGHSHVYWYRQLPEEGLKFMVYLQKENIIDESGMPKERFSAEFPKEGPSILRIQQVVRGDSAAYFCASSKPGTSGVNEQFFGPGTRLTVL.

This clone was counted only a few times. This chain links TRBV7-9 with TRBJ2-3; TRBD2 agrees at 7 bases. CDR1 is SEHNR and CDR2 is FQNEAQ in the germline V gene (reference sequence). The CDR3 runs 14 residues. V was pared by 4 bases and J by 2 bases, with 3 bases of the junction left unmatched. The CDR3: CASSSKRDTDTQYF. CDR3 sequence (DNA): TGTGCCAGCAGCTCCAAGCGGGACACAGATACGCAGTATTTT.